This TCR beta chain was recovered during a study of T cells in Graves' hyperthyroidism and ophthalmopathy. Germline loops: CDR1 DFQATT, CDR2 SNEGSKA (reference sequence). This CDR3 contains 12 residues. The V end lost 0 bases, the J end lost 2 bases, and 1 base lay between the germline ends. When ophthalmopathy did not progress within 18 months, Graves' hyperthyroidism was considered stable. The study enrolled patients aged 18 to 65 with newly diagnosed hyperthyroidism of under 2 months' duration. Ten or more counts support this clonotype. Its antigen is not identified. The TCR beta CDR3 regions underwent amplification using RNA transcripts as the source. When the TCR CDR3 underwent first-round RT-PCR, the HTBI primer set was used. MiXCR, run by TCRdb on the multiplex PCR reads, gives a single entry per CDR3 protein. The repertoire has hundreds of thousands of distinct CDR3 sequences, about 15% of them found once; the top ten carry roughly 10%.

General study findings and limits: Blood also showed most of the thyroid clonotypes that were expanded above 0.001.

The rearrangement links TRBV20-1 to TRBJ2-2, with unresolved D. The TCR originated in a woman aged 18-29 years with Graves' hyperthyroidism. The material sequenced was blood. The CDR3 DNA sequence: TGCAGTGCTAGAGATAACACCGGGGAGCTGTTTTTT. Amino acid sequence: CSARDNTGELFF.